This is a list of T cell receptor beta chains from one sample in a study of cytomegalovirus exposure and HLA in healthy donors. TCRdb keeps only in-frame clones here, not all; method: immunoSEQ multiplex PCR. The sample includes approximately 97,000 clones, roughly three quarters of them seen just once. Specimen: PBMCs. The source is a male donor in good health and CMV-seropositive. The CDR3 runs from the conserved cysteine through the conserved F or W. The order of the fields is CDR3 protein, CDR3 DNA, D gene, clone size, J gene, V gene. A D gene is named only where the DNA matches it firmly. Clone size is not always given. Where it is, it says once, few, many or a class for expanded clones.

CASRQGNEKLFF	TGTGCCAGCAGACAGGGGAATGAAAAACTGTTTTTT	TRBD1	-	TRBJ1-4	TRBV2
CASSPSGATDTQYF	TGTGCCAGCAGCCCATCAGGGGCAACAGATACGCAGTATTTT	-	-	TRBJ2-3	TRBV4-2
CASRSWGVTTNYGYTF	TGTGCCAGCAGATCTTGGGGGGTGACGACAAACTATGGCTACACCTTC	-	-	TRBJ1-2	TRBV7-2
CAWRGTPYNEQFF	TGTGCCTGGAGAGGGACACCGTACAATGAGCAGTTCTTC	-	once	TRBJ2-1	TRBV30
CASSEHSQGYTF	TGTGCCAGCAGTGAACACAGTCAAGGCTACACCTTC	-	-	TRBJ1-2	TRBV2
CASSPRENEAFF	TGTGCCAGCAGCCCCAGGGAAAATGAAGCTTTCTTT	-	-	TRBJ1-1	TRBV6-5
CASSPAGGHGYTF	TGTGCCAGCAGCCCGGCGGGAGGTCATGGCTACACCTTC	-	-	TRBJ1-2	TRBV5-4
CASSEVRTGANVLTF	TGTGCCAGCAGTGAAGTGAGGACTGGGGCCAACGTCCTGACTTTC	-	-	TRBJ2-6	TRBV2
CASSGITGAWENIQYF	TGTGCCAGCAGTGGGATCACAGGGGCGTGGGAAAACATTCAGTACTTC	TRBD1	-	TRBJ2-4	TRBV27
CASSSARVLLLNTEAFF	TGTGCCAGCAGCTCGGCCCGGGTTCTACTCCTGAACACTGAAGCTTTCTTT	-	-	TRBJ1-1	TRBV7-8
CASSDRGNTEAFF	TGTGCCAGCAGTGACAGGGGGAACACTGAAGCTTTCTTT	TRBD1	few	TRBJ1-1	TRBV27
CAWSPTLYSGNTIYF	TGTGCCTGGAGTCCTACCCTATACTCTGGAAACACCATATATTTT	-	-	TRBJ1-3	TRBV30
CSVVSGGNYGYTF	TGCAGCGTTGTCTCAGGGGGAAATTATGGCTACACCTTC	TRBD1	few	TRBJ1-2	TRBV29-1
CASSVRPSGVDTQYF	TGTGCCAGCTCCGTGCGGCCCTCGGGTGTAGATACGCAGTATTTT	-	-	TRBJ2-3	TRBV5-4
CASSPGWGEETQYF	TGTGCCAGCAGCCCCGGGTGGGGGGAAGAGACCCAGTACTTC	-	-	TRBJ2-5	TRBV5-6
CASSLGDYRNTEAFF	TGCGCCAGCAGCTTGGGGGACTATAGGAACACTGAAGCTTTCTTT	-	-	TRBJ1-1	TRBV5-1
CASSLQTGVSNYEQYF	TGTGCCAGCAGTTTACAGACAGGGGTCTCCAACTACGAGCAGTACTTC	TRBD1	-	TRBJ2-7	TRBV11-2
CASSPRTTVMNTEAFF	TGTGCCAGCAGTCCAAGAACCACAGTGATGAACACTGAAGCTTTCTTT	-	-	TRBJ1-1	TRBV27
CASSDRGNTEAFF	TGTGCCAGTTCGGACAGGGGCAACACTGAAGCTTTCTTT	TRBD1	-	TRBJ1-1	TRBV19
CASSLGGGATNEKLFF	TGTGCCAGCAGCTTGGGCGGGGGTGCAACTAATGAAAAACTGTTTTTT	-	-	TRBJ1-4	TRBV7-2
CATAPSAGSQSYEQYF	TGTGCCACCGCACCGTCGGCGGGATCCCAATCCTACGAGCAGTACTTC	-	-	TRBJ2-7	TRBV15
CALGQGERMNTEAFF	TGTGCCTTGGGACAGGGAGAGCGCATGAACACTGAAGCTTTCTTT	TRBD1	-	TRBJ1-1	TRBV30
CASSLRTSLAETQYF	TGTGCCAGCAGTCTCCGTACTAGCCTAGCCGAGACCCAGTACTTC	-	-	TRBJ2-5	TRBV11-3
CASSLGLASTDTQYF	TGTGCCAGCAGCTTGGGACTTGCTAGCACAGATACGCAGTATTTT	-	-	TRBJ2-3	TRBV5-6
CASSEQGFAEAFF	TGTGCCAGCAGTGAACAGGGTTTCGCTGAAGCTTTCTTT	-	-	TRBJ1-1	TRBV2
CASSLGQTNTEAFF	TGCGCCAGCAGCCTTGGACAAACGAACACTGAAGCTTTCTTT	-	-	TRBJ1-1	TRBV5-1
CASSLGGAGGGETQYF	TGTGCCAGCAGCTTGGGAGGCGCGGGGGGCGGGGAGACCCAGTACTTC	TRBD2	-	TRBJ2-5	TRBV5-5
CASSPRQVNSPLHF	TGTGCCAGCAGCCCGAGACAAGTAAATTCACCCCTCCACTTT	-	-	TRBJ1-6	TRBV6-5
CASSVITGGAGYTF	TGTGCCAGCAGTGTAATTACAGGGGGAGCTGGCTACACCTTC	TRBD1	-	TRBJ1-2	TRBV6-6
CASSFGRGNTEAFF	TGTGCCAGCAGCTTTGGCAGGGGGAACACTGAAGCTTTCTTT	-	-	TRBJ1-1	TRBV11-2
CASGSGTGGPGELFF	TGTGCTAGTGGTTCGGGGACAGGGGGCCCCGGGGAGCTGTTTTTT	TRBD1	-	TRBJ2-2	TRBV12-5
CASSLAGDSHYEQYF	TGCGCCAGCAGCTTGGCCGGAGACAGCCATTACGAGCAGTACTTC	-	-	TRBJ2-7	TRBV5-1
CASSLRPSRYEQFF	TGTGCCAGCAGCTTAAGGCCTAGCAGGTATGAGCAGTTCTTC	-	-	TRBJ2-1	TRBV11-1
CASSVGQGITDTQYF	TGTGCCAGCAGTGTGGGGCAGGGCATCACAGATACGCAGTATTTT	-	-	TRBJ2-3	TRBV2
CASSLVAGGSTDTQYF	TGTGCCAGCAGCTTGGTAGCGGGGGGAAGCACAGATACGCAGTATTTT	TRBD2	-	TRBJ2-3	TRBV5-4
CASGLAWTGSDGYTF	TGTGCTAGTGGTTTGGCCTGGACAGGGAGCGATGGCTACACCTTC	TRBD1	few	TRBJ1-2	TRBV12-5
CASTSSGTDTQYF	TGTGCCTCTACTAGCTCCGGCACAGATACGCAGTATTTT	-	-	TRBJ2-3	TRBV19
CAIRPEANTGELFF	TGTGCCATCAGACCCGAGGCGAACACCGGGGAGCTGTTTTTT	-	-	TRBJ2-2	TRBV10-3
CASSPSATVYGYTF	TGTGCCAGCAGCCCCTCCGCGACAGTCTATGGCTACACCTTC	-	-	TRBJ1-2	TRBV6-5
CACSPEADTQYF	TGTGCCTGCAGCCCGGAGGCAGATACGCAGTATTTT	-	-	TRBJ2-3	TRBV30
CASSDGAGETQYF	TGTGCCAGCAGTGATGGCGCAGGGGAGACCCAGTACTTC	-	-	TRBJ2-5	TRBV6-1
CASSRGTGGLPSGQFF	TGTGCCAGCAGCAGAGGGACAGGAGGACTGCCTAGTGGGCAGTTCTTC	TRBD1	-	TRBJ2-1	TRBV7-6
CASSQGVAGGPGNEQFF	TGCGCCAGCAGCCAAGGGGTAGCGGGGGGCCCGGGCAATGAGCAGTTCTTC	TRBD2	-	TRBJ2-1	TRBV4-3
CAWTGPTSVNTEAFF	TGTGCCTGGACAGGGCCTACCTCGGTCAACACTGAAGCTTTCTTT	-	-	TRBJ1-1	TRBV30
CASSLGGTGAWGNHF	TGCGCCAGCAGCTTAGGCGGGACAGGGGCTTGGGGGAACCATTTT	TRBD1	-	TRBJ1-1	TRBV5-1
CASSQPGQGFQPQHF	TGCGCCAGCAGCCAGCCCGGACAGGGCTTCCAGCCCCAGCATTTT	TRBD1	-	TRBJ1-5	TRBV4-1
CAWVLAGSYNEQFF	TGTGCCTGGGTACTAGCGGGGTCCTACAATGAGCAGTTCTTC	TRBD2	-	TRBJ2-1	TRBV30